The 26 T cell receptor beta chains in this list originate from one sample, sequenced in a study of T cell clonotyping in hematopoietic cell transplantation. Time point here: recipient sample about 28 days before transplant, after cytoreduction. Sequencing was performed with immunoSEQ multiplex PCR; in TCRdb, only in-frame clones are kept and a portion is missing. The sample has around 15,000 clones; roughly 93% are singletons. This material consisted of peripheral blood mononuclear cells, taken before stem cell transplant. These receptors originate from a man between 18 and 29 years old with biphenotypic leukemia. Some clones in this sample may be carry-over from other donors' samples.

The count of this clone is one. The V call is TRBV6-5, the J call TRBJ1-1; D unclear. V was shortened by 2 bases and J by 1 base, with 8 bases between the two germline ends. This CDR3 region has 14 residues. Germline V gene data show CDR1 as MNHEY and CDR2 as SVGAGI. In DNA form, the CDR3 reads TGTGCCAGCAGTTACAGGGCAGGGAACACTGAAGCTTTCTTT. Its translation: CASSYRAGNTEAFF.

This chain connects TRBV9 to TRBJ1-1; D is uncertain. Per germline, CDR1 SGDLS and CDR2 YYNGEE. The CDR3 covers 13 residues. With 1 base removed from V and 0 bases from J, the gap between germline ends came to 4 bases. The CDR3 sequence: CASSVNVNTEAFF. CDR3 coding DNA: TGTGCCAGCAGCGTAAACGTGAACACTGAAGCTTTCTTT.

The rearrangement uses TRBV7-9 and TRBJ2-3, with TRBD2 matching over 7 bases. The trim removed 4 bases at V and 2 bases at J, leaving 3 bases unmatched. The CDR3 sequence is 14 residues long. In germline, CDR1 is SEHNR, CDR2 FQNEAQ (reference sequence). DNA of the CDR3: TGTGCCAGCAGCTGGGGACTATCCACAGATACGCAGTATTTT. Encoded protein: CASSWGLSTDTQYF. The whole variable domain, remainder taken from reference TRBV7-9 and TRBJ2-3, is DTGVSQNPRHKITKRGQNVTFRCDPISEHNRLYWYRQTLGQGPEFLTYFQNEAQLEKSRLLSDRFSAERPKGSFSTLEIQRTEQGDSAMYLCASSWGLSTDTQYFGPGTRLTVL.

V and J are TRBV28 and TRBJ2-3; maybe TRBD1 (6 bases). Germline loops: CDR1 MDHEN, CDR2 SYDVKM. The V gene lost 7 bases and the J gene lost 4 bases, with 12 bases spanning the gap. This CDR3 contains 13 residues. CDR3 nucleotide sequence: TGTGCCAGCATGGACAGCCTACCAGATACGCAGTATTTT. Translated, it gives CASMDSLPDTQYF.

The rearrangement links TRBV4-3 to TRBJ1-5; D gene ambiguous. Trimming shortened V by 4 bases and J by 3 bases, and 7 bases separated the two germline ends. There are 13 residues in the CDR3. Germline V lookup: CDR1 LGHNA, CDR2 YSLEER. The CDR3 sequence: CASSRQLNQPQHF. The CDR3 DNA follows: TGCGCCAGCAGCCGGCAGCTCAATCAGCCCCAGCATTTT.

The rearrangement joins TRBV5-1 to TRBJ2-7; D uncertain. This CDR3 has 13 residues. Germline CDR1 is SGHRS and CDR2 is YFSETQ. V was cut by 0 bases and J by 5 bases, with 9 bases left in between. The CDR3 spells CASSLGTNNEQYF. DNA of the CDR3: TGCGCCAGCAGCTTGGGTACAAACAACGAGCAGTACTTC. Based on the CDR3 plus reference TRBV5-1 and TRBJ2-7, the full variable domain is KAGVTQTPRYLIKTRGQQVTLSCSPISGHRSVSWYQQTPGQGLQFLFEYFSETQRNKGNFPGRFSGRQFSNSRSEMNVSTLELGDSALYLCASSLGTNNEQYFGPGTRLTVT.

The gene calls are TRBV4-3 and TRBJ1-1; TRBD1 matches at 9 bases. The CDR3 is 15 residues long. Germline V gives CDR1 LGHNA, CDR2 YSLEER. V was clipped by 6 bases and J by 3 bases; unmatched bases: 8. The CDR3 nucleotides are TGCGCCAGCAGTTGGAGTAGGACAGGGGACACTGAAGCTTTCTTT. Amino acids: CASSWSRTGDTEAFF.

The chain links TRBV6-5 to TRBJ1-1; 7 nucleotides agree with TRBD1. CDR1 and CDR2 (germline): MNHEY, SVGAGI. The trim removed 5 bases at V and 3 bases at J, leaving 6 bases unmatched. CDR3 length: 14 residues. The CDR3 protein is CASSARTGYTEAFF. For the CDR3, the DNA is TGTGCCAGCAGTGCAAGGACAGGTTACACTGAAGCTTTCTTT.

This sequence joins TRBV7-2 and TRBJ1-2; the D is unclear. Trimming took 1 base from V and 5 from J, leaving 8 bases between them. This CDR3 comprises 13 residues. CDR1 SGHTA and CDR2 FQGNSA come from the germline V gene. DNA of the CDR3: TGTGCCAGCAGCTTAGAGGCAGAGTATGGCTACACCTTC. Translating gives CASSLEAEYGYTF. Full variable domain (missing parts from reference TRBV7-2 and TRBJ1-2): GAGVSQSPSNKVTEKGKDVELRCDPISGHTALYWYRQSLGQGLEFLIYFQGNSAPDKSGLPSDRFSAERTGGSVSTLTIQRTQQEDSAVYLCASSLEAEYGYTFGSGTRLTVV.

This chain uses TRBV30 with TRBJ2-5; a possible D gene is TRBD1 (5 bases). Trimming shortened V by 0 bases and J by 5 bases, and 10 bases separated the two germline ends. Germline CDR1 and CDR2: GTSNPN and SVGIG (reference sequence). This CDR3 contains 13 residues. The CDR3: CAWSVGVEETQYF. The CDR3, as DNA: TGTGCCTGGAGTGTAGGGGTGGAGGAGACCCAGTACTTC.

This chain joins TRBV27 and TRBJ1-2; 7 bases align to TRBD1. The V and J ends lost 2 bases and 4 bases, in that order; junction bases with no gene match: 7. The CDR3 extends over 15 amino acids. From germline, CDR1 is MNHEY and CDR2 SMNVEV (reference sequence). The CDR3 reads CASSLGQGGGYGYTF. The CDR3 nucleotides are TGTGCCAGCAGTTTAGGACAAGGGGGCGGCTATGGCTACACCTTC.

In this sample, this clone turned up once. The chain employs TRBV19 and TRBJ2-2; D gene ambiguous. V lost 0 bases, J lost 7 bases, and 6 bases lay in between. The CDR3 totals 13 residues. Looked up from germline, CDR1 is LNHDA and CDR2 is SQIVND (reference sequence). CDR3 residues: CASSIEGLGELFF. CDR3 DNA: TGTGCCAGTAGTATAGAGGGTCTCGGGGAGCTGTTTTTT.

This clone has just one count. The V and J genes are TRBV5-1 and TRBJ2-5; TRBD2 agrees at 10 bases. V dropped 3 bases and J dropped 5; count of bases not matched to a gene: 10. The CDR3 length is 16 residues. Per the germline V gene, CDR1 is SGHRS and CDR2 is YFSETQ. CDR3 nucleotide sequence: TGCGCCAGCAGCTCCTCTCCAGCGGGGGGGAGCGAGACCCAGTACTTC. It specifies CASSSSPAGGSETQYF.

This clone has a single count. The chain uses TRBV5-6 and TRBJ2-3; 8 nucleotides line up with TRBD2. Germline V CDR1 and CDR2: SGHDT, YYEEEE. V was clipped by 3 bases and J by 4 bases; unmatched bases: 4. CDR3 size: 14 residues. The CDR3 nucleotides are TGTGCCAGCAGCTCCGGACTAGCTCCAGATACGCAGTATTTT. Its protein product is CASSSGLAPDTQYF.

This sequence joins TRBV25-1 and TRBJ2-1, with TRBD1 matching 9 bases. With V trimmed by 2 bases and J by 7 bases, 9 bases remained unmatched. The germline CDR1 and CDR2 sequences are MGHDK and SYGVNS. The CDR3 totals 16 residues. Written as DNA, the CDR3 is TGTGCCAGCAGTGAAACATCCGGACAGGGGTGGAATGAGCAGTTCTTC. It translates to CASSETSGQGWNEQFF.

The rearrangement links TRBV6-5 to TRBJ2-3; possibly TRBD1 or TRBD2 for D (5 bases each). Trimming shortened V by 8 bases and J by 6 bases, and 21 bases separated the two germline ends. Per germline, CDR1 MNHEY and CDR2 SVGAGI. CDR3 length: 15 amino acids. Written as DNA, the CDR3 is TGTGCCAGCCGAAACGAGGGGCCGGGCAGTGATACGCAGTATTTT. As protein: CASRNEGPGSDTQYF.

The chain recombines TRBV9 with TRBJ2-7; possibly TRBD1 or TRBD2 for D (5 bases each). Germline V gives CDR1 SGDLS, CDR2 YYNGEE. V was pared by 0 bases and J by 1 base, with 14 bases between. The CDR3 is 16 residues long. CDR3 sequence (DNA): TGTGCCAGCAGCGTAGCCCTAGCAGGGCCTTCCTACGAGCAGTACTTC. It translates to CASSVALAGPSYEQYF.

In this sample, this clone turned up once. The gene calls are TRBV30 and TRBJ2-4; D might be TRBD1 (5 bases). The CDR3 runs to 13 residues. Trimming took 2 bases from V and 9 from J, leaving 14 bases between them. Germline CDR1 and CDR2: GTSNPN and SVGIG (reference sequence). CDR3 loop: CAWSHSRDSIQYF. CDR3 bases: TGTGCCTGGAGTCACTCCCGAGACAGCATTCAGTACTTC.

The V gene is TRBV5-1, the J gene TRBJ2-7, with D uncertain. The CDR3 is made up of 15 amino acids. V shed 0 bases and J shed 0 bases, with 10 bases lying between them. In germline, CDR1 is SGHRS, CDR2 YFSETQ. In DNA, the CDR3 is TGCGCCAGCAGCTTGGCGCCCGGGTTCTCCTACGAGCAGTACTTC. It specifies CASSLAPGFSYEQYF.

This clone was seen more than once but under ten times. The gene calls are TRBV4-1 and TRBJ2-1; D is perhaps TRBD2 (6 bases). Germline values: CDR1 MGHRA, CDR2 YSYEKL. The CDR3 is 13 residues long. Trimming shortened V by 4 bases and J by 8 bases, and 12 bases separated the two germline ends. CDR3 sequence reads: CASSLPSVDEQFF. The CDR3 region has the DNA TGCGCCAGCAGCCTTCCTAGCGTGGATGAGCAGTTCTTC.

A word on this clone: Within the sample, other DNA sequences also encode this same CDR3. The CDR3 loop is CASSLGRAYEQYF. CDR3 nucleotides: TGTGCCAGCAGCTTGGGCCGGGCCTACGAGCAGTACTTC. The rearrangement links TRBV5-6 to TRBJ2-7, with D unresolved. V was pared by 0 bases and J by 2 bases, with 6 bases between. Germline CDR1 and CDR2: SGHDT and YYEEEE. CDR3 length equals 13 residues.

This clone was counted a single time. The chain recombines TRBV29-1 with TRBJ1-1; D is uncertain. CDR1 is SQVTM and CDR2 is ANQGSEA in the germline V gene. Trimming stripped 6 bases from V and 6 bases from J, with 17 bases between. This CDR3 region has 13 residues. CDR3 sequence (DNA): TGCAGCGTATTAACCGTGGAGAATCCTGAAGCTTTCTTT. Its protein product is CSVLTVENPEAFF.

The genes are TRBV2 and TRBJ2-7; 8 bases align to TRBD1. CDR1 and CDR2 from the germline V gene are SNHLY and FYNNEI. Losses at the gene ends were 6 bases for V and 5 bases for J; bases not matched to a gene: 6. CDR3 size: 13 residues. The CDR3: CASSSTGANEQYF. The CDR3 DNA sequence: TGTGCCAGCAGCTCGACAGGGGCGAACGAGCAGTACTTC.

The CDR3 here is CASSEFIGVEKLFF. Written as DNA, the CDR3 is TGTGCCAGCAGTGAATTTATCGGGGTGGAAAAACTGTTTTTT. This chain links TRBV6-1 with TRBJ1-4; D unresolved. This CDR3 is built from 14 residues. Germline V CDR1 and CDR2: MNHNS, SASEGT. V was cut by 2 bases and J by 8 bases, with 12 bases left in between.

This chain links TRBV9 with TRBJ1-1, with a tentative D call TRBD1 (6 bases). The V end lost 5 bases, the J end lost 4 bases, and 18 bases lay between the germline ends. Germline V lookup: CDR1 SGDLS, CDR2 YYNGEE. CDR3 length: 15 amino acids. CDR3 sequence: CASSLTGTQATEAFF. The CDR3 DNA follows: TGTGCCAGCAGTCTCACCGGGACACAGGCCACTGAAGCTTTCTTT.

The chain couples TRBV28 to TRBJ1-2; no reliable D call. The CDR3 consists of 14 residues. V was cut by 3 bases and J by 2 bases, with 10 bases left in between. Germline CDR1 is MDHEN and CDR2 is SYDVKM. This CDR3 is CASSLSQANYGYTF. CDR3 coding DNA: TGTGCCAGCAGTTTGTCCCAGGCGAACTATGGCTACACCTTC.